The source of this TCR beta chain is a study of shared clonotypes between healthy human individuals. Across the whole study: Researchers assigned three CD4 naive, three CD4 memory, two CD8 naive and one CD8 memory plate to each donor.

A word on this clone: Its cognate antigen is unknown.

Findings and limits, study-wide: All-four-donor shared clonotypes had higher generation probabilities than non-shared clonotypes did.

Naive CD8 cells comprised CD45RO-negative, CCR7-positively selected cells, excluding terminally differentiated effector memory CD45RA+ cells. In the authors' methods: For the immunoSEQ data, sequences were junction-only without quality scores, so filtering differed. Profiled with immunoSEQ multiplex PCR; TCRdb holds only in-frame clones, not every one. Clone size and V and J calls were adopted from that table, with D and trimming inferred from the DNA. Altogether some 2.1 million clones are present, around 93% being singletons, with the ten largest covering approximately 1.7%. The CDR3 is made up of 13 amino acids.

This clonotype originated in a man aged 18-30 years in good health. Some clones in this sample may be carry-over from other donors' samples. The chain couples TRBV21-1 to TRBJ1-2. TRBV21-1 is a pseudogene segment. Sequencing input: naive CD8+ T cells from PBMCs. The CDR3 nucleotides read TGTGCCAGCAGCAGAGGGACTCACTATGGCTACACCTTC. This gives the protein CASSRGTHYGYTF.